This TCR beta chain came from a study of OX40 agonist ivuxolimab in advanced cancers. On the study more broadly: Patients were treated with ivuxolimab, an agonistic anti-OX40 (CD134) antibody. Earlier treatment with anti-PD-1, anti-PD-L1 or anti-CTLA-4 was permitted, and 35% to 40% had received some.

Researchers took blood at baseline, on cycle 4 day 1, and on cycle 7 day 1. Here immunoSEQ multiplex PCR was the method, and the copy in TCRdb shows in-frame clones only, minus some. The data contain approximately 70,000 clones, 86% of them singletons. Germline values: CDR1 MGHRA, CDR2 YSYEKL. The CDR3 spans 16 residues. V dropped 3 bases and J dropped 2 bases, with 16 bases sitting between them. This clone occurred a few times. Its antigen is still unknown. Study-level findings and limits: Low normalized T-cell clonal expansion also characterized some of the nonresponders.

This chain connects TRBV4-1 to TRBJ1-2, with D possibly being TRBD1 (5 bases). Sequenced material: CD4+ or CD8+ T cells sorted from blood, taken in a trial of the OX40 agonist ivuxolimab. The sequence derives from an adult with an advanced solid tumor such as melanoma, head and neck, liver or kidney cancer. This CDR3 is CASSQGPGRANYGYTF. The CDR3 DNA sequence: TGCGCCAGCAGCCAGGGGCCAGGGCGAGCCAACTATGGCTACACCTTC.